This TCR beta chain was found in a study of blood T cell repertoires in COVID-19. Study as a whole: T cells, B-cell-depleted T cells, or PBMCs supplied cDNA or gDNA.

The data were produced by immunoSEQ multiplex PCR, yet TCRdb's version contains in-frame clones alone and is incomplete. The sample contains 25,000 to 30,000 clones, 60% to 80% of which appear only once. Trimming removed 1 base from V and 10 bases from J, with 10 bases in between. CDR1 and CDR2 (germline): LNHNV, YYDKDF (reference sequence). The CDR3 runs 13 residues. The TCR sequence derives from a boy aged 2 to 10 with active or convalescent COVID-19. The source material was peripheral blood. J is TRBJ1-4 and V is TRBV15; TRBD1 is a possible D gene (5 bases). The CDR3 spells CATSRGEGRKLFF. The CDR3 nucleotides are TGTGCCACCAGCAGAGGGGAGGGACGAAAACTGTTTTTT. Full variable domain (rest looked up from reference TRBV15 and TRBJ1-4): DAMVIQNPRYQVTQFGKPVTLSCSQTLNHNVMYWYQQKSSQAPKLLFHYYDKDFNNEADTPDNFQSRRPNTSFCFLDIRSPGLGDTAMYLCATSRGEGRKLFFGSGTQLSVL.